One and the same sample provided the 22 T cell receptor beta chains below, sequenced in a study of T cell responses to AZD1222 COVID-19 vaccine. Data came from immunoSEQ multiplex PCR; TCRdb stores just in-frame clones and leaves some out. The table lists some 74,000 clones, about 85% of them singletons. Here the sequenced sample was peripheral blood, taken 28 days after the second AZD1222 dose. The source is an adult who received the AZD1222 COVID-19 vaccine.

The J gene is TRBJ2-1, the V gene TRBV28, with TRBD1 identical over 7 bases. The CDR3 consists of 18 residues. Germline V lookup: CDR1 MDHEN, CDR2 SYDVKM. Germline trimming cut 5 bases from V and 2 bases from J; bases unmatched to any gene: 15. The CDR3 coding sequence is TGTGCCAGCAGTACCCCCCCAGGGACAGCAAAAGCCTACAATGAGCAGTTCTTC. It encodes CASSTPPGTAKAYNEQFF.

The chain combines TRBV7-6 with TRBJ2-6, with D possibly TRBD2 on 5 matching bases. Trimming cost V 5 bases and J 0 bases, with 17 bases left between them. CDR1 SGHVS and CDR2 FNYEAQ come from the germline V gene. This CDR3 is built from 18 residues. CDR3 nucleotide sequence: TGTGCCAGCAGCCGCTCCGGAGGTGTAGGCTCTGGGGCCAACGTCCTGACTTTC. It is translated as CASSRSGGVGSGANVLTF.

The J gene is TRBJ2-1, the V gene TRBV11-1, with TRBD1 as a possible D gene (6 bases). The CDR3 is made up of 15 amino acids. V was shortened by 4 bases and J by 5 bases, with 15 bases between the two germline ends. Germline V lookup: CDR1 SGHAT, CDR2 FQDESV (reference sequence). Here the CDR3 reads CASSSFGTINNEQFF. The CDR3 region has the DNA TGTGCCAGCAGCTCTTTTGGGACAATTAACAATGAGCAGTTCTTC.

The V call is TRBV6-5, the J call TRBJ2-1, with no clear D. The CDR3 spans 13 residues. Deletions cut 6 bases from V and 2 bases from J, with 8 bases between. From germline, CDR1 is MNHEY and CDR2 SVGAGI. In DNA form, the CDR3 reads TGTGCCAGCAGCCCACCTACCTACAATGAGCAGTTCTTC. Translation gives CASSPPTYNEQFF.

The rearrangement joins TRBV15 to TRBJ1-1, with 8 positions matching TRBD1. V trimming: 1 base; J trimming: 3 bases; junction bases outside the gene matches: 10. The CDR3 has 17 amino acids. The germline CDR1 and CDR2 sequences are LNHNV and YYDKDF (reference sequence). The CDR3 DNA reads TGTGCCACCAGCAGAGCTGCCTGGATGGACAGGGACACTGAAGCTTTCTTT. Translation gives CATSRAAWMDRDTEAFF.

The rearrangement joins TRBV4-2 to TRBJ2-7; the D gene is possibly TRBD2 (6 bases). Trimming took 8 bases from V and 1 from J, leaving 15 bases between them. Germline V gene sequence: CDR1 LGHNA, CDR2 YNFKEQ. CDR3 length equals 14 residues. CDR3 amino acids: CASQPGTLSYEQYF. The DNA of the CDR3 is TGTGCCAGCCAACCCGGGACTCTTTCCTACGAGCAGTACTTC.

This clone was detected only once. This chain links TRBV24-1 with TRBJ1-5; D ambiguous. Between the trimmed V and J ends, which lost 0 bases and 8 bases, there was a span of 7 bases. Germline lookup yields CDR1 KGHDR and CDR2 SFDVKD. The CDR3 consists of 13 residues. CDR3 protein: CATSDLSGEPQHF. CDR3 coding DNA: TGTGCCACCAGTGATTTGTCTGGCGAGCCCCAGCATTTT.

Comment on this clone: A junction end diverges from the germline sequence, so it may reflect a read error. The genes are TRBV19 and TRBJ1-2, with a possible D match to TRBD1 (5 bases). The CDR3 consists of 15 residues. Germline V gene data show CDR1 as LNHDA and CDR2 as SQIVND (reference sequence). As DNA, the CDR3 is TGTGTCAGTAGCGCGGGACCTGGAGCTAACTATGGCTACACCTTC. Translation: CVSSAGPGANYGYTF.

This chain uses TRBV5-1 with TRBJ2-7; TRBD2 aligns across 7 bases. The CDR3 loop spans 17 amino acids. Germline V gene data show CDR1 as SGHRS and CDR2 as YFSETQ. Trimming took 4 bases from V and 0 from J; bases not matched to a gene: 13. CDR3 nucleotides: TGCGCCAGCAGCCCCAGGACTTGGCTAGCGGACTCCTACGAGCAGTACTTC. It translates to CASSPRTWLADSYEQYF. Supplemented by reference TRBV5-1 and TRBJ2-7, the full variable domain reads KAGVTQTPRYLIKTRGQQVTLSCSPISGHRSVSWYQQTPGQGLQFLFEYFSETQRNKGNFPGRFSGRQFSNSRSEMNVSTLELGDSALYLCASSPRTWLADSYEQYFGPGTRLTVT.

The CDR3 nucleotides read TGTGCCAGCTCACCGCAGGGGAATGGCTACACCTTC. Its translation: CASSPQGNGYTF. The chain is built from TRBV18 and TRBJ1-2; D might be TRBD1 (6 bases). V lost 3 bases to trimming and J lost 6 bases, with 8 bases between them. The CDR3 is made up of 12 amino acids. Per germline, CDR1 KGHSH and CDR2 LQKENI.

The V call is TRBV9, the J call TRBJ2-3; D is uncertain. This CDR3 comprises 15 residues. V shed 3 bases and J shed 0 bases, with 11 bases lying between them. Per germline, CDR1 SGDLS and CDR2 YYNGEE. This CDR3 reads CASSGLGASTDTQYF. The DNA for the CDR3 is TGTGCCAGCAGCGGGTTGGGCGCTAGCACAGATACGCAGTATTTT. The full variable domain, its missing parts supplied by reference TRBV9 and TRBJ2-3, is DSGVTQTPKHLITATGQRVTLRCSPRSGDLSVYWYQQSLDQGLQFLIQYYNGEERAKGNILERFSAQQFPDLHSELNLSSLELGDSALYFCASSGLGASTDTQYFGPGTRLTVL.

The V and J genes are TRBV5-1 and TRBJ2-7; no clear D. CDR1 SGHRS and CDR2 YFSETQ come from the germline V gene. The CDR3 has 13 amino acids. V dropped 2 bases and J dropped 4 bases, with 10 bases sitting between them. The CDR3 region has the DNA TGCGCCAGCAGCTTTACGGGTGGGTACGAGCAGTACTTC. It codes for CASSFTGGYEQYF. Drawing the rest from reference TRBV5-1 and TRBJ2-7, the complete variable domain is KAGVTQTPRYLIKTRGQQVTLSCSPISGHRSVSWYQQTPGQGLQFLFEYFSETQRNKGNFPGRFSGRQFSNSRSEMNVSTLELGDSALYLCASSFTGGYEQYFGPGTRLTVT.

The chain combines TRBV3-1 (or the pseudogene TRBV3-2) with TRBJ2-5, with D possibly matching TRBD2 (6 bases). Germline V gene lookup returns CDR1 LGHDT and CDR2 YNNKEL (reference sequence). Trimming stripped 0 bases from V and 5 bases from J, with 7 bases between. The CDR3 is made up of 13 amino acids. The CDR3 nucleotides read TGTGCCAGCAGCCAAGACACTAGCGAGACCCAGTACTTC. Its translation is CASSQDTSETQYF.

The chain couples TRBV7-8 to TRBJ1-1; no clear D. V was cut by 0 bases and J by 8 bases, with 4 bases left in between. The germline gives CDR1 SGHVS, CDR2 FQNEAQ. This CDR3 comprises 11 residues. The CDR3 nucleotides read TGTGCCAGCAGCTTAGCGGGAGAAGCTTTCTTT. It encodes CASSLAGEAFF.

Only one count was recorded for this clone. The V gene is TRBV3-1 (or the pseudogene TRBV3-2), the J gene TRBJ2-7, with a tentative D call TRBD1 (5 bases). Trimming took off 1 base at V and 2 bases at J, with 12 bases between the two ends. The CDR3 consists of 15 residues. Germline lookup yields CDR1 LGHDT and CDR2 YNNKEL (reference sequence). The CDR3 sequence: CASSQGQTETYEQYF. The CDR3 DNA follows: TGTGCCAGCAGCCAAGGGCAGACAGAGACCTACGAGCAGTACTTC.

The chain recombines TRBV5-1 with TRBJ2-5; D not resolved. CDR3 length equals 15 residues. Germline CDR1 SGHRS, CDR2 YFSETQ. V was cut by 3 bases and J by 3 bases, with 15 bases left in between. The CDR3 loop reads CASSSAGRSKETQYF. The CDR3 DNA sequence: TGCGCCAGCAGCTCGGCCGGACGTAGCAAAGAGACCCAGTACTTC.

V and J are TRBV3-1 (or the pseudogene TRBV3-2) and TRBJ1-2; D possibly corresponds to TRBD1 (6 bases). The CDR3 runs to 13 residues. V dropped 2 bases and J dropped 8 bases, with 12 bases sitting between them. Germline V gene lookup returns CDR1 LGHDT and CDR2 YNNKEL (reference sequence). In DNA, the CDR3 is TGTGCCAGCAGCCAACGACAGGAGAGGGGCTACACCTTC. Amino acid sequence: CASSQRQERGYTF.

This rearrangement joins TRBV19 to TRBJ1-1; tentatively, D is TRBD1 (6 bases). Between the trimmed V and J ends, which lost 7 bases and 0 bases, there was a span of 18 bases. The germline V gene encodes CDR1 LNHDA and CDR2 SQIVND (reference sequence). The CDR3 loop spans 16 amino acids. Written as DNA, the CDR3 is TGTGCCAGTAATAACCCCCCGAACAGGGTGAACACTGAAGCTTTCTTT. This codes for CASNNPPNRVNTEAFF.

The chain uses TRBV4-2 and TRBJ1-2, with D hard to call. CDR3 length equals 15 residues. The ends were cut back, 0 bases at V and 8 bases at J, with 16 bases in the middle. Germline V gene data show CDR1 as LGHNA and CDR2 as YNFKEQ. The CDR3 here is CASSQDPTDAGGYTF. The CDR3 nucleotides are TGTGCCAGCAGCCAAGACCCGACGGACGCTGGGGGCTACACCTTC.

The rearrangement joins TRBV19 to TRBJ2-2; 7 positions match TRBD2. With V trimmed by 7 bases and J by 0 bases, 8 bases remained unmatched. CDR3 length: 16 amino acids. Looked up from germline, CDR1 is LNHDA and CDR2 is SQIVND (reference sequence). This CDR3 is CASKGGRFANTGELFF. DNA of the CDR3: TGTGCCAGTAAGGGAGGGCGGTTCGCGAACACCGGGGAGCTGTTTTTT.

J is TRBJ2-5 and V is TRBV7-3; D perhaps matches TRBD2 (6 bases). This CDR3 is built from 16 residues. From germline, CDR1 is SGHTA and CDR2 FQGTGA. Deletions cut 5 bases from V and 5 bases from J, with 21 bases between. The CDR3 protein is CASSPYRGSLGETQYF. Here the CDR3 DNA reads TGTGCCAGCAGCCCCTATCGGGGGTCCCTGGGGGAGACCCAGTACTTC.

The chain has TRBV6-5 and TRBJ1-2, with no clear D. Germline-derived CDR1 and CDR2 are MNHEY and SVGAGI. The CDR3 extends over 15 amino acids. The V end was cut by 6 bases, the J end by 4 bases, with 18 bases between. The DNA for the CDR3 is TGTGCCAGCAGGGGCCTATACTCGCCCCCCTATGGCTACACCTTC. Its protein product is CASRGLYSPPYGYTF.